Detailed here is one T cell receptor beta chain. Its antigen is undetermined. The sample originates from a study of shared clonotypes between healthy human individuals. Study details: Three plates each covered CD4 naive and memory; CD8 naive two, CD8 memory one.

CDR3 length equals 17 residues. Looked up from germline, CDR1 is SGDLS and CDR2 is YYNGEE. V gave up 0 bases and J gave up 5 bases, with 17 bases separating them. Terminally differentiated effector memory CD45RA+ cells were left out of the naive CD8 fraction, which was CD45RO-negative and positively selected for CCR7. Within Nashville, Tennessee resided all donors, each a Caucasian adult. Deep was the level at which the assay was run. The data were produced by immunoSEQ multiplex PCR, yet TCRdb's version contains in-frame clones alone and is incomplete. The sample has about 870,000 clones, 80% to 95% seen once. Study-wide results and limits: The generation probabilities recorded for non-shared clonotypes fell below those of clonotypes shared by all four donors.

The TCR was taken from a man aged 25-40 years in good health. V gene TRBV9 combines with J gene TRBJ2-2; D gene uncertain. The sequencing sample was made of naive CD8+ T cells sorted from blood. CDR3: CASSVGPERLGTGELFF. For the CDR3, the DNA is TGTGCCAGCAGCGTAGGGCCGGAACGCTTAGGAACCGGGGAGCTGTTTTTT.